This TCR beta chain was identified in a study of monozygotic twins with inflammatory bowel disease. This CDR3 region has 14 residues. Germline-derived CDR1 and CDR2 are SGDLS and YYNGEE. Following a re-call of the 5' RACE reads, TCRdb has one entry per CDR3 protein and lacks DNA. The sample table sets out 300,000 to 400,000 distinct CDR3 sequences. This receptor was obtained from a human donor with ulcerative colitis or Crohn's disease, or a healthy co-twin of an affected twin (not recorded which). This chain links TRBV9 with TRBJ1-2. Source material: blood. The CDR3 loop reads CASSVGPAYYGYTF.